Detailed here is one T cell receptor (beta chain). TCRdb processed the RT-PCR reads anew with MiXCR; each CDR3 protein has one entry. The table has 150,000 to 200,000 distinct CDR3 sequences, 10% to 15% seen once. This sample was taken from a study of response to subunit inactivated influenza vaccine. These data were also reused for a study on T cells expressing NK-cell markers. That report notes: The TCR beta cDNA came from 5'RACE template switching with UMIs. Eight donors were sequenced, of whom seven were HCMV-seropositive, while the remaining one was HCMV-seronegative. The study found dominant NKG2C+ clonotypes at about 1.0-7.0% of CD8+ T cells in roughly six donors.

This receptor was identified in a man in his forties or fifties who received an inactivated influenza vaccine. The material was CD8+ T cells sorted from PBMCs, obtained roughly 12 days after vaccination.

CDR3 nucleotides: TGTGCCAGTAGCCCCGGGACCACCACAGATACGCAGTATTTT. Translating it yields CASSPGTTTDTQYF. The rearrangement links TRBV19 to TRBJ2-3, with D perhaps TRBD1 or TRBD2 (5 bases each). The V gene's germline CDR1 is LNHDA and CDR2 SQIVND (reference sequence). V was shortened by 6 bases and J by 2 bases, with 12 bases between the two germline ends. The CDR3 covers 14 residues.